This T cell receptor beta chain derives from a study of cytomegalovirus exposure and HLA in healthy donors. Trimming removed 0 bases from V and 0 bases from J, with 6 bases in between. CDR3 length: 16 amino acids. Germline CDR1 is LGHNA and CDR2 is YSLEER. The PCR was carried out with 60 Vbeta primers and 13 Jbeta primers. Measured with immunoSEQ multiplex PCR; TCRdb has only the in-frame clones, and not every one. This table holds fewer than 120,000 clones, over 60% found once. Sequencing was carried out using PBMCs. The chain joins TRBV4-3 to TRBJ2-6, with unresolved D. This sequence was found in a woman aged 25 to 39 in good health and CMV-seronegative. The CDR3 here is CASSQEQNSGANVLTF. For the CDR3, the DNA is TGCGCCAGCAGCCAAGAGCAGAACTCTGGGGCCAACGTCCTGACTTTC.